A selection of T cell receptor beta chains follows, all from one sample in a study of shared clonotypes between healthy human individuals. Measured with immunoSEQ multiplex PCR; TCRdb has only the in-frame clones, and not every one. The repertoire includes roughly 550,000 clones, roughly 96% of them detected once, and less than 0.13% sits in the top ten. The sample was naive CD8+ T cells sorted from blood. These receptors came from a woman aged 30 to 39 in good health. Both conserved end residues are part of each CDR3. The order of the fields is V gene, clone size, J gene, D gene, CDR3 protein, CDR3 DNA. D genes are given only for firm matches. Clone sizes are given selectively: once, few, many, or a class where the clone is expanded.

>TRBV19|.|TRBJ2-7|TRBD2
CASSMGLFWTSEAHNLDF
TGTGCCAGTAGTATGGGGCTTTTTTGGACTAGCGAGGCTCACAATCTGGACTTC
>TRBV6-6|once|TRBJ1-1|.
CASSYSVDSPEAFF
TGTGCCAGCAGTTACTCTGTGGATTCCCCTGAAGCTTTCTTT
>TRBV28|.|TRBJ1-1|.
CASNPWGGLGTEAFF
TGTGCCAGCAACCCATGGGGGGGGCTAGGCACTGAAGCTTTCTTT
>TRBV11-2|once|TRBJ2-7|TRBD2
CASSVAGDGEQYF
TGTGCCAGCAGCGTAGCGGGAGATGGGGAGCAGTACTTC
>TRBV13|.|TRBJ2-2|.
CASTQGGTGELFF
TGTGCCAGCACCCAGGGGGGAACCGGGGAGCTGTTTTTT
>TRBV10-2|once|TRBJ2-1|TRBD2
CASSDWEGPDNEQFF
TGCGCCAGCAGTGATTGGGAGGGCCCAGACAATGAGCAGTTCTTC
>TRBV7-9|.|TRBJ2-7|TRBD2
CASSLPLAGAGEQYF
TGTGCCAGCAGCCTTCCCCTAGCGGGAGCCGGCGAGCAGTACTTC
>TRBV29-1|.|TRBJ2-2|.
CSVQEWAGTGELFF
TGCAGCGTTCAAGAATGGGCCGGGACCGGGGAGCTGTTTTTT
>TRBV6-1|.|TRBJ2-3|.
CASSEGYGADTQYF
TGTGCCAGCAGTGAAGGCTATGGCGCAGATACGCAGTATTTT
>TRBV29-1|few|TRBJ2-7|.
CSVETGSQVYEQYF
TGCAGCGTTGAAACGGGGTCCCAGGTTTACGAGCAGTACTTC
>TRBV11-2|.|TRBJ2-2|.
CASSLGAGVTGELFF
TGTGCCAGCAGCTTAGGGGCCGGGGTAACGGGGGAGCTGTTTTTT
>TRBV27|.|TRBJ2-7|.
CASSQGGYEQYF
TGTGCCAGCAGCCAAGGGGGGTACGAGCAGTACTTC
>TRBV27|few|TRBJ1-2|.
CATSQGNGYTF
TGTGCCACCTCCCAGGGTAATGGCTACACCTTC
>TRBV9|few|TRBJ2-2|.
CASSVGGRFGTGELFF
TGTGCCAGCAGCGTTGGTGGAAGGTTTGGGACCGGGGAGCTGTTTTTT
>TRBV6-4|.|TRBJ2-1|TRBD1
CASSGTGGFHNEQFF
TGTGCCAGCAGTGGGACAGGGGGTTTCCACAATGAGCAGTTCTTC
>TRBV6-5|.|TRBJ2-7|.
CASSYGLGSYYEQYF
TGTGCCAGCAGTTATGGTCTGGGTTCCTACTACGAGCAGTACTTC